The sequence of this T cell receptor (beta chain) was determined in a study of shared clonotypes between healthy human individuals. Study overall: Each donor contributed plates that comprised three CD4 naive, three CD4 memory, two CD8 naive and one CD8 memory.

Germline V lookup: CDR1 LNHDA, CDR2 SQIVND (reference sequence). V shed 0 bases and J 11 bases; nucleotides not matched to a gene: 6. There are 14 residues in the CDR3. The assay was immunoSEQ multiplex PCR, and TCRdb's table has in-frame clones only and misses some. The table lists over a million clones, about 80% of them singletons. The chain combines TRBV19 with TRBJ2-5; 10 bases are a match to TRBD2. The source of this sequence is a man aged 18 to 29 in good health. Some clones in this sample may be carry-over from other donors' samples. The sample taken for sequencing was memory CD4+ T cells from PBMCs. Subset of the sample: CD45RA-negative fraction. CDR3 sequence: CASSIEGTSALQYF. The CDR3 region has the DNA TGTGCCAGTAGTATAGAGGGGACTAGCGCTCTTCAGTACTTC.